This T cell receptor (beta chain) was found in a study of shared clonotypes between healthy human individuals. In germline, CDR1 is SGHRS, CDR2 YFSETQ. The V segment lost 2 bases and the J segment 1 base; nucleotides outside the gene matches: 5. The CDR3 runs 15 residues. Method: immunoSEQ multiplex PCR; TCRdb's copy keeps in-frame clones and lacks some. The data hold 2 million to 3 million clones, with roughly 93% observed a single time. This sequence was found in a man between 18 and 35 years old in good health. Some clones in this sample may be carry-over from other donors' samples. Sequencing was carried out using naive CD4+ T cells from PBMCs. Subset meaning: CD45RA+ positively selected. V and J are TRBV5-1 and TRBJ1-1; 7 bases are shared with TRBD1. The CDR3 DNA follows: TGCGCCAGCAGCTTTAGACAGGGAGGGAACACTGAAGCTTTCTTT. Encoded protein: CASSFRQGGNTEAFF.